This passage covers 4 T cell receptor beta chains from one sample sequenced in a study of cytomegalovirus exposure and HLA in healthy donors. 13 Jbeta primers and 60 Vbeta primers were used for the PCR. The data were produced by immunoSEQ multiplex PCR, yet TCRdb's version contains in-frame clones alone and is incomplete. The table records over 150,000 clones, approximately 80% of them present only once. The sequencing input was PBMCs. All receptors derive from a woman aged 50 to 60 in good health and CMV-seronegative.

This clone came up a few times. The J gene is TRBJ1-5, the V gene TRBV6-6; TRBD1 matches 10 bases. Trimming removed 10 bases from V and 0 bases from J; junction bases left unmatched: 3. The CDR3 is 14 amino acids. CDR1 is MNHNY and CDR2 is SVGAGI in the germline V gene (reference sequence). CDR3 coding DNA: TGTGCCACCGGGACAGGGGATAGCAATCAGCCCCAGCATTTT. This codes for CATGTGDSNQPQHF.

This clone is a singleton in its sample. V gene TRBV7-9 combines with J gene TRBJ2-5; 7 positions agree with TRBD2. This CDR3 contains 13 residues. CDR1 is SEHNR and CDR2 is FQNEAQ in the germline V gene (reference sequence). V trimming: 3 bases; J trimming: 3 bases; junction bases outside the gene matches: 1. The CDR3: CASSLGGKETQYF. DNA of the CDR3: TGTGCCAGCAGCTTGGGGGGGAAAGAGACCCAGTACTTC.

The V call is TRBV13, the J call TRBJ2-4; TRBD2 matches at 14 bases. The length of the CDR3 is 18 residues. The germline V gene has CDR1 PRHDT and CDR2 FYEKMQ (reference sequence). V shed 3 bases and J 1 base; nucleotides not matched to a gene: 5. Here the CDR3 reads CASSLGLAGDLAKNIQYF. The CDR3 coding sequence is TGTGCCAGCAGCTTGGGACTAGCGGGGGACCTGGCCAAAAACATTCAGTACTTC.

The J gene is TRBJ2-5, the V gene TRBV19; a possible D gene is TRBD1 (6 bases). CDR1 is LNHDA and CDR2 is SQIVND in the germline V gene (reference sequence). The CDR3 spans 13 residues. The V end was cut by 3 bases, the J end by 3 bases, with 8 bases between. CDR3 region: CASSIYREETQYF. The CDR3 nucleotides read TGTGCCAGTAGTATTTACAGGGAAGAGACCCAGTACTTC.